These 32 T cell receptor beta chains share one sample of origin, sequenced in a study of blood T cell repertoires in COVID-19. The assay was immunoSEQ multiplex PCR, and TCRdb's table has in-frame clones only and misses some. The sample has roughly 240,000 clones; 70% to 90% are singletons. The sequencing input was peripheral blood. These receptors all stem from a man aged 60-69 years who had recovered from COVID-19.

V usage is TRBV6-5 and J usage is TRBJ1-6, with no clear D. The CDR3 spans 15 residues. Trimming left V 6 bases short and J 13 bases short, with 22 bases between. Germline CDR1 is MNHEY and CDR2 is SVGAGI. CDR3 nucleotide sequence: TGTGCCAGCAGGCTAGAGGGAGGCGTGGGATCTCCCCTCCACTTT. Residues: CASRLEGGVGSPLHF.

The chain employs TRBV28 and TRBJ2-1, with D perhaps matching TRBD2 (7 bases). V gave up 3 bases and J gave up 6 bases, with 15 bases separating them. Germline V lookup: CDR1 MDHEN, CDR2 SYDVKM. CDR3 length equals 15 residues. CDR3 protein: CASSLGGARGNEQFF. CDR3 bases: TGTGCCAGCAGTTTGGGGGGGGCGCGGGGCAATGAGCAGTTCTTC. The variable domain in full, with the rest retrieved from reference TRBV28 and TRBJ2-1, is DVKVTQSSRYLVKRTGEKVFLECVQDMDHENMFWYRQDPGLGLRLIYFSYDVKMKEKGDIPEGYSVSREKKERFSLILESASTNQTSMYLCASSLGGARGNEQFFGPGTRLTVL.

CDR3 coding DNA: TGTGCCAGCAGCCTCGCGGCGTCCGTATACAATGAGCAGTTCTTC. This codes for CASSLAASVYNEQFF. This rearrangement joins TRBV7-3 to TRBJ2-1; D ambiguous. Germline-derived CDR1 and CDR2 are SGHTA and FQGTGA. The CDR3 totals 15 residues. Between the trimmed V and J ends, which lost 5 bases and 4 bases, there was a span of 15 bases.

The chain carries TRBV9 and TRBJ2-1; 8 bases fit TRBD1. CDR3 length: 16 amino acids. With V trimmed by 0 bases and J by 4 bases, 6 bases remained unmatched. The germline CDR1 and CDR2 sequences are SGDLS and YYNGEE. The CDR3 loop reads CASSVGLGQAYNEQFF. In nucleotides, the CDR3 is TGTGCCAGCAGCGTAGGTCTGGGACAGGCTTACAATGAGCAGTTCTTC.

The rearrangement uses TRBV5-1 and TRBJ2-7; 13 bases are a match to TRBD2. Germline CDR1 reads SGHRS; CDR2 reads YFSETQ. The CDR3 is 15 amino acids. V gave up 3 bases and J gave up 5 bases; unmatched junction bases: 5. The CDR3 sequence is CASSSRTSGRNEQYF. As DNA, the CDR3 is TGCGCCAGCAGCTCACGGACTAGCGGGAGAAACGAGCAGTACTTC.

V and J are TRBV19 and TRBJ2-7, with 8 bases matching TRBD1. Losses at the gene ends were 3 bases for V and 3 bases for J; bases not matched to a gene: 1. Germline CDR1 LNHDA, CDR2 SQIVND (reference sequence). CDR3 length: 13 amino acids. The CDR3 loop is CASSIDRGYEQYF. The CDR3 nucleotides read TGTGCCAGTAGTATCGACAGGGGCTACGAGCAGTACTTC.

The V gene is TRBV29-1, the J gene TRBJ2-1, with TRBD2 matching 11 bases. This CDR3 comprises 12 residues. Unmatched junction bases numbered 5, after V lost 4 bases and J lost 12 bases. Germline-derived CDR1 and CDR2 are SQVTM and ANQGSEA. DNA for the CDR3: TGCAGCGTTGGTAGCGGGGGGGCCCCGCAGTTCTTC. It is translated as CSVGSGGAPQFF.

V gene TRBV2 combines with J gene TRBJ1-6, with D possibly TRBD1 on 5 matching bases. Trimming pared 8 bases from V and 10 bases from J, leaving 18 bases between. CDR3 length: 14 residues. Germline loops: CDR1 SNHLY, CDR2 FYNNEI. Written as DNA, the CDR3 is TGTGCCAGCGGGGGGGGAAGGGACCGATCACCCCTCCACTTT. Encoded protein: CASGGGRDRSPLHF. Drawing the rest from reference TRBV2 and TRBJ1-6, the complete variable domain is EPEVTQTPSHQVTQMGQEVILRCVPISNHLYFYWYRQILGQKVEFLVSFYNNEISEKSEIFDDQFSVERPDGSNFTLKIRSTKLEDSAMYFCASGGGRDRSPLHFGNGTRLTVT.

V and J are TRBV19 and TRBJ2-7, with a tentative D call TRBD1 (6 bases). Trimming pared 2 bases from V and 1 base from J, leaving 9 bases between. This CDR3 region has 14 residues. Germline loops: CDR1 LNHDA, CDR2 SQIVND (reference sequence). CDR3 nucleotide sequence: TGTGCCAGTAGTATACAGGACAGTTCCTACGAGCAGTACTTC. It specifies CASSIQDSSYEQYF.

In its sample, this clone was seen a few times. V is TRBV9 and J is TRBJ2-6, with 10 positions matching TRBD1. Trimming cost V 4 bases and J 2 bases; bases outside gene matches: 3. This CDR3 region has 16 residues. The germline CDR1 and CDR2 sequences are SGDLS and YYNGEE. The CDR3 sequence is CASSIGQGAGANVLTF. The CDR3 DNA reads TGTGCCAGCAGCATCGGACAGGGGGCTGGGGCCAACGTCCTGACTTTC.

The V and J genes are TRBV30 and TRBJ1-5, with D uncertain. This CDR3 contains 15 residues. The germline V gene has CDR1 GTSNPN and CDR2 SVGIG (reference sequence). V was shortened by 3 bases and J by 3 bases, with 15 bases between the two germline ends. CDR3 sequence: CAWSLKAGYNQPQHF. The CDR3 DNA is TGTGCCTGGAGCTTAAAGGCAGGATACAATCAGCCCCAGCATTTT.

The genes are TRBV28 and TRBJ1-4, with D unresolved. The length of the CDR3 is 14 residues. Germline V gene data show CDR1 as MDHEN and CDR2 as SYDVKM. The ends were cut back, 4 bases at V and 8 bases at J, with 14 bases in the middle. In DNA, the CDR3 is TGTGCCAGCAGTTCCCGGGTAAACGGCGAAAAACTGTTTTTT. This sequence encodes CASSSRVNGEKLFF.

V usage is TRBV7-9 and J usage is TRBJ2-3; 15 nucleotides line up with TRBD2. This CDR3 has 17 residues. The germline gives CDR1 SEHNR, CDR2 FQNEAQ (reference sequence). Trimming took 5 bases from V and 3 from J; bases not matched to a gene: 6. In DNA form, the CDR3 reads TGTGCCAGCAGCCCCGGGACTAGCGGGAGGTTGACAGATACGCAGTATTTT. This translates into CASSPGTSGRLTDTQYF.

The genes are TRBV9 and TRBJ1-2, with 7 bases lining up with TRBD1. The CDR3 is 12 amino acids. The germline V gene has CDR1 SGDLS and CDR2 YYNGEE. Germline trimming cut 6 bases from V and 8 bases from J; bases unmatched to any gene: 7. The CDR3 DNA follows: TGTGCCAGCACCGACAGGGAGTACGGCTACACCTTC. This gives the protein CASTDREYGYTF.

This sequence joins TRBV6-5 and TRBJ2-5; weak D call: TRBD2 (5 bases). Trimming stripped 6 bases from V and 6 bases from J, with 14 bases between. The CDR3 length is 13 residues. Germline values: CDR1 MNHEY, CDR2 SVGAGI. Here the CDR3 reads CASSSGLLKTQYF. CDR3 bases: TGTGCCAGCAGCTCCGGACTCTTAAAGACCCAGTACTTC.

The CDR3 reads CASSQRGGVGELFF. In nucleotides, the CDR3 is TGTGCCAGCAGCCAGCGAGGGGGCGTGGGGGAGCTGTTTTTT. The chain joins TRBV3-1 (or the pseudogene TRBV3-2) to TRBJ2-2, with 7 positions matching TRBD1. CDR1 is LGHDT and CDR2 is YNNKEL in the germline V gene (reference sequence). The CDR3 is made up of 14 amino acids. Unmatched junction bases numbered 6, after V lost 3 bases and J lost 8 bases.

This sequence joins TRBV9 and TRBJ2-1, with 9 bases fitting TRBD2. CDR1 and CDR2 from the germline V gene are SGDLS and YYNGEE. This CDR3 has 14 amino acids. The V gene end was trimmed by 3 bases and the J gene end by 4 bases; junction bases not matched to a gene: 2. CDR3 loop: CASSETSGYNEQFF. The CDR3 DNA follows: TGTGCCAGCAGCGAGACTAGCGGATACAATGAGCAGTTCTTC.

J is TRBJ2-5 and V is TRBV5-4; 7 bases are a match to TRBD1. This CDR3 has 14 amino acids. Germline assignment: CDR1 SGHNT and CDR2 YYREEE (reference sequence). V was pared by 3 bases and J by 2 bases, with 4 bases of the junction left unmatched. Here the CDR3 reads CASSSGQTQETQYF. The DNA for the CDR3 is TGTGCCAGCAGCTCGGGACAGACACAAGAGACCCAGTACTTC.

V gene TRBV7-8 combines with J gene TRBJ1-5; D not certain. Per the germline V gene, CDR1 is SGHVS and CDR2 is FQNEAQ. The CDR3 totals 17 residues. With 4 bases removed from V and 5 bases from J, the gap between germline ends came to 21 bases. CDR3 sequence (DNA): TGTGCCAGCAGCTCCCAAGTTTCCCCCTCCGGGGATCAGCCCCAGCATTTT. It translates to CASSSQVSPSGDQPQHF.

This rearrangement joins TRBV7-9 to TRBJ2-7; 9 nucleotides agree with TRBD2. The V and J ends lost 7 bases and 3 bases, in that order; junction bases with no gene match: 7. CDR3 size: 14 residues. Germline V gives CDR1 SEHNR, CDR2 FQNEAQ (reference sequence). For the CDR3, the DNA is TGTGCCAGCACCTCCGGGACTAGCATCTACGAGCAGTACTTC. This codes for CASTSGTSIYEQYF.

As concerns this clone: The same CDR3 also results from other DNA sequences found in this sample. The CDR3 spells CASRDNYEQYF. CDR3 DNA: TGTGCCAGCAGAGACAATTACGAGCAGTACTTC. The chain couples TRBV6-5 to TRBJ2-7; D uncertain. Per germline, CDR1 MNHEY and CDR2 SVGAGI. This CDR3 region has 11 residues. The V end lost 6 bases, the J end lost 4 bases, and 7 bases lay between the germline ends.

The chain combines TRBV27 with TRBJ2-1, with no clear D. V was trimmed by 6 bases and J by 9 bases, leaving 12 bases between them. From germline, CDR1 is MNHEY and CDR2 SMNVEV (reference sequence). The CDR3 has 12 residues. The CDR3 here is CASRNRRGEQFF. In DNA, the CDR3 is TGTGCCAGCAGGAACCGACGCGGTGAGCAGTTCTTC.

The chain uses TRBV11-2 and TRBJ2-1; D call uncertain. CDR1 and CDR2 from the germline V gene are SGHAT and FQNNGV. V was shortened by 4 bases and J by 0 bases, with 7 bases between the two germline ends. The CDR3 is 14 amino acids. The chain's CDR3 is CASSSLSSYNEQFF. The CDR3 DNA follows: TGTGCCAGCAGCTCCCTCAGCTCCTACAATGAGCAGTTCTTC.

The rearrangement joins TRBV28 to TRBJ1-2; 7 bases agree with TRBD1. The ends lost 7 bases at V and 0 bases at J; junction bases unmatched: 11. The germline gives CDR1 MDHEN, CDR2 SYDVKM. The CDR3 has 16 residues. CDR3: CASTPGGTDSNYGYTF. The CDR3 DNA reads TGTGCCAGCACCCCGGGGGGGACAGACTCTAACTATGGCTACACCTTC.

This sequence joins TRBV5-1 and TRBJ2-1; 9 nucleotides line up with TRBD1. There are 16 residues in the CDR3. Germline V gives CDR1 SGHRS, CDR2 YFSETQ. V was clipped by 5 bases and J by 6 bases; unmatched bases: 12. CDR3 protein: CASSLVPGTGTNEQFF. CDR3 sequence (DNA): TGCGCCAGCAGTTTAGTCCCCGGGACAGGGACCAATGAGCAGTTCTTC.

The chain couples TRBV2 to TRBJ1-2; 11 nucleotides match TRBD1. From germline, CDR1 is SNHLY and CDR2 FYNNEI. V was clipped by 8 bases and J by 6 bases; unmatched bases: 5. The CDR3 is made up of 13 amino acids. CDR3 nucleotide sequence: TGTGCCAGCTGGGGGACAGGGGGTAATGGCTACACCTTC. The encoded protein is CASWGTGGNGYTF. Full variable domain (rest looked up from reference TRBV2 and TRBJ1-2): EPEVTQTPSHQVTQMGQEVILRCVPISNHLYFYWYRQILGQKVEFLVSFYNNEISEKSEIFDDQFSVERPDGSNFTLKIRSTKLEDSAMYFCASWGTGGNGYTFGSGTRLTVV.

This clone was picked up one time. The chain has TRBV18 and TRBJ1-1; D not certain. Germline V gene lookup returns CDR1 KGHSH and CDR2 LQKENI. The CDR3 is made up of 13 amino acids. V lost 5 bases to trimming and J lost 0 bases, with 7 bases between them. The CDR3 sequence is CASSRELNTEAFF. Written as DNA, the CDR3 is TGTGCCAGCTCAAGAGAACTGAACACTGAAGCTTTCTTT.

The chain joins TRBV11-2 to TRBJ2-7; 8 nucleotides match TRBD2. This CDR3 comprises 16 residues. V shed 4 bases, J shed 6 bases, and the junction held 14 bases outside the gene matches. In germline, CDR1 is SGHAT, CDR2 FQNNGV. CDR3 DNA: TGTGCCAGCAGCTATGAGGGGAGCGGGAGTGCCCCCGAGCAGTACTTC. This codes for CASSYEGSGSAPEQYF. Supplemented by reference TRBV11-2 and TRBJ2-7, the full variable domain reads EAGVAQSPRYKIIEKRQSVAFWCNPISGHATLYWYQQILGQGPKLLIQFQNNGVVDDSQLPKDRFSAERLKGVDSTLKIQPAKLEDSAVYLCASSYEGSGSAPEQYFGPGTRLTVT.

This clone was picked up a small number of times. The V call is TRBV27, the J call TRBJ2-7, with a weak D call TRBD2 (6 bases). The CDR3 runs to 11 residues. The germline V gene encodes CDR1 MNHEY and CDR2 SMNVEV (reference sequence). Deletions cut 8 bases from V and 6 bases from J, with 11 bases between. Here the CDR3 reads CASQMGGEQYF. The DNA of the CDR3 is TGTGCCAGCCAGATGGGGGGCGAGCAGTACTTC.

The rearrangement uses TRBV29-1 and TRBJ2-3; TRBD1 aligns across 8 bases. Per the germline V gene, CDR1 is SQVTM and CDR2 is ANQGSEA. Germline trimming cut 7 bases from V and 0 bases from J; bases unmatched to any gene: 9. The CDR3 totals 15 residues. CDR3 loop: CSGGRGTGSTDTQYF. In DNA, the CDR3 is TGCAGCGGGGGAAGGGGGACAGGTAGCACAGATACGCAGTATTTT.

This clone was seen just once. The rearrangement links TRBV18 to TRBJ1-6; 9 bases match TRBD1. Germline-derived CDR1 and CDR2 are KGHSH and LQKENI. V lost 6 bases, J lost 6 bases, and 6 bases stayed unmatched. The CDR3 loop spans 15 amino acids. The CDR3 sequence: CASSAGTGTNSPLHF. The CDR3 bases are TGTGCCAGCTCCGCTGGGACAGGGACTAATTCACCCCTCCACTTT.

The chain joins TRBV7-6 to TRBJ2-7; D uncertain. The CDR3 extends over 13 amino acids. Trimming shortened V by 2 bases and J by 4 bases, and 9 bases separated the two germline ends. The germline CDR1 and CDR2 sequences are SGHVS and FNYEAQ. The DNA for the CDR3 is TGTGCCAGCAGCTTACAGGCAGAGTACGAGCAGTACTTC. This encodes CASSLQAEYEQYF.